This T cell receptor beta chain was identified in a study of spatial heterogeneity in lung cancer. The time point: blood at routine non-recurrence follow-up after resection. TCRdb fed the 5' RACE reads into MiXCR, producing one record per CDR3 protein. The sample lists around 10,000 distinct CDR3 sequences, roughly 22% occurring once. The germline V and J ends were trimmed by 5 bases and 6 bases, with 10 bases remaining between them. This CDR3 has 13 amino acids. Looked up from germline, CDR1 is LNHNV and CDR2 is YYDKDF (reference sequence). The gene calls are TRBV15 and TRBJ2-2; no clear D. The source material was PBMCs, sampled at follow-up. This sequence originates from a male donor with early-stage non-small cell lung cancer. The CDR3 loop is CATSHYAAGELFF. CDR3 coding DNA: TGTGCCACCAGCCACTACGCCGCCGGGGAGCTGTTTTTT.